Sequencing of this TCR beta chain was carried out in a study of shared clonotypes between healthy human individuals. Concerning this clone: The antigen is unknown.

Each replicate PCR on the sorted subsets used 150 to 200 ng DNA (around 30,000 T cell genomes). Clones were sequenced by immunoSEQ multiplex PCR, and TCRdb holds only the in-frame ones, with some missing. The table has about 230,000 clones, under 80% seen once; the top ten hold around 10%. The CDR3 spans 18 residues. With 5 bases removed from V and 0 bases from J, the gap between germline ends came to 17 bases. The germline gives CDR1 MNHEY, CDR2 SMNVEV (reference sequence). Study-wide points: Four donors shared approximately 5% of their naive CD4 clonotypes. Sampling included only blood; tissue repertoires likely differ.

The sample was memory CD4+ T cells sorted from blood. Specified subset: CD45RA-negative fraction. The receptor comes from a man aged 30 to 39 in good health. This chain links TRBV27 with TRBJ2-6; D possibly corresponds to TRBD1 (5 bases). The DNA of the CDR3 is TGTGCCAGCAGTCAATCGAAGGGGCTGGGCTCTGGGGCCAACGTCCTGACTTTC. The encoded protein is CASSQSKGLGSGANVLTF. The whole variable domain, remainder taken from reference TRBV27 and TRBJ2-6, is EAQVTQNPRYLITVTGKKLTVTCSQNMNHEYMSWYRQDPGLGLRQIYYSMNVEVTDKGDVPEGYKVSRKEKRNFPLILESPSPNQTSLYFCASSQSKGLGSGANVLTFGAGSRLTVL.